This TCR beta chain was identified in a study of technical replicates of blood from a handful of donors. The CDR3 is 14 residues long. Germline CDR1 is SGHRS and CDR2 is YFSETQ. V shed 4 bases and J 6 bases; nucleotides not matched to a gene: 6. The repertoire was sequenced with immunoSEQ multiplex PCR; TCRdb's copy has only in-frame clones and lacks some. Of about 62,000 clones listed, more than 70% were seen once; the top ten hold about 5.2%. Sequences were obtained from PBMCs. This receptor was obtained from a human donor in good health. Some clones in this sample may be carry-over from other donors' samples. The V gene is TRBV5-1, the J gene TRBJ2-7; TRBD2 matches 11 bases. The CDR3 spells CASSLTSGIGEQYF. The CDR3 coding sequence is TGCGCCAGCAGCCTGACTAGCGGGATCGGCGAGCAGTACTTC.